These 7 T cell receptor beta chains originate from one sample sequenced in a study of blood T cell repertoires in COVID-19. Some clones are missing from TCRdb's copy, which holds only in-frame ones; the method was immunoSEQ multiplex PCR. Seen here are 200,000 to 300,000 clones, approximately 90% observed once, and the top ten hold 0.99%. Material: peripheral blood. The receptor set was obtained from a woman between 35 and 50 years old who had recovered from COVID-19.

This clone was found once. The chain is built from TRBV6-5 and TRBJ2-1; 14 nucleotides agree with TRBD2. The CDR3 is made up of 15 amino acids. The trim removed 8 bases at V and 0 bases at J, leaving 0 bases unmatched. Looked up from germline, CDR1 is MNHEY and CDR2 is SVGAGI. CDR3 in amino acids: CASGLAGGSYNEQFF. CDR3 bases: TGTGCCAGCGGACTAGCGGGAGGCTCCTACAATGAGCAGTTCTTC.

The chain combines TRBV5-1 with TRBJ1-1; D is perhaps TRBD1 (5 bases). Germline V gene lookup returns CDR1 SGHRS and CDR2 YFSETQ. Trimming took off 7 bases at V and 0 bases at J, with 19 bases between the two ends. The CDR3 consists of 16 residues. DNA for the CDR3: TGCGCCAGCCAGCCCGACGGGGGGAACATGAACACTGAAGCTTTCTTT. As protein: CASQPDGGNMNTEAFF. Full variable domain (missing parts from reference TRBV5-1 and TRBJ1-1): KAGVTQTPRYLIKTRGQQVTLSCSPISGHRSVSWYQQTPGQGLQFLFEYFSETQRNKGNFPGRFSGRQFSNSRSEMNVSTLELGDSALYLCASQPDGGNMNTEAFFGQGTRLTVV.

The chain's CDR3 is CASSLVVSSGEQYF. The CDR3 region has the DNA TGTGCCAGCAGCTTAGTGGTTAGCTCGGGCGAGCAGTACTTC. The chain couples TRBV11-1 to TRBJ2-7; D is unclear. The V end lost 1 base, the J end lost 6 bases, and 13 bases lay between the germline ends. The V gene's germline CDR1 is SGHAT and CDR2 FQDESV (reference sequence). CDR3 length equals 14 residues.

V and J are TRBV20-1 and TRBJ1-2; the D is unclear. Germline V CDR1 and CDR2: DFQATT, SNEGSKA (reference sequence). Trimming removed 4 bases from V and 4 bases from J, with 19 bases in between. CDR3 length equals 15 residues. The CDR3 DNA follows: TGCAGTGCTATTGAAGCGGCAGCAACAAGCTATGGCTACACCTTC. This translates into CSAIEAAATSYGYTF.

V and J are TRBV7-2 and TRBJ1-2; 7 nucleotides align to TRBD1. V was clipped by 5 bases and J by 8 bases; unmatched bases: 14. The CDR3 sequence is 15 residues long. Germline CDR1 reads SGHTA; CDR2 reads FQGNSA. The CDR3 loop reads CASSPQGGGRGGYTF. The CDR3 region has the DNA TGTGCCAGCAGCCCCCAGGGGGGCGGACGGGGGGGCTACACCTTC.

The J gene is TRBJ2-1, the V gene TRBV20-1, with D hard to call. Between the trimmed V and J ends, which lost 0 bases and 9 bases, there was a span of 6 bases. The CDR3 spans 11 residues. The germline V gene encodes CDR1 DFQATT and CDR2 SNEGSKA (reference sequence). CDR3 amino acids: CSARDLAEQFF. In DNA form, the CDR3 reads TGCAGTGCTAGAGATCTGGCTGAGCAGTTCTTC.

This clone was detected only a few times. The chain is built from TRBV7-8 and TRBJ1-5, with 9 bases aligning to TRBD1. The CDR3 has 15 residues. CDR1 is SGHVS and CDR2 is FQNEAQ in the germline V gene. V was clipped by 7 bases and J by 2 bases; unmatched bases: 6. The CDR3 region is CASTLTGGGNQPQHF. The CDR3 DNA sequence: TGTGCCAGCACCCTTACAGGGGGCGGCAATCAGCCCCAGCATTTT.